This passage covers 3 T cell receptor beta chains from one sample sequenced in a study of T cell responses to AZD1222 COVID-19 vaccine. Sequencing was performed with immunoSEQ multiplex PCR; in TCRdb, only in-frame clones are kept and a portion is missing. The sample contains about 66,000 clones, just over 90% of which appear only once. The material was peripheral blood, obtained 28 days after the second dose of the MenACWY control vaccine. The origin of the receptors is an adult who received the MenACWY meningococcal vaccine as a control.

The chain is built from TRBV2 and TRBJ2-3; 9 nucleotides agree with TRBD1. V was clipped by 6 bases and J by 3 bases; unmatched bases: 10. CDR1 is SNHLY and CDR2 is FYNNEI in the germline V gene. This CDR3 is built from 16 residues. The CDR3 nucleotides read TGTGCCAGCAGGGGTCCGGGACAGGGTGGAACAGATACGCAGTATTTT. It encodes CASRGPGQGGTDTQYF.

The genes are TRBV18 and TRBJ1-4, with D unclear. The CDR3 has 14 residues. The germline V gene encodes CDR1 KGHSH and CDR2 LQKENI. V was trimmed by 5 bases and J by 3 bases, leaving 10 bases between them. CDR3 amino acids: CASSSPASNEKLFF. The CDR3 DNA follows: TGTGCCAGCTCATCTCCAGCCTCTAATGAAAAACTGTTTTTT.

The genes are TRBV7-9 and TRBJ1-4; possibly TRBD1 for D (5 bases). The germline V gene has CDR1 SEHNR and CDR2 FQNEAQ (reference sequence). Trimming took off 1 base at V and 7 bases at J, with 7 bases between the two ends. The CDR3 runs to 13 residues. Here the CDR3 reads CASSLVQGEKLFF. CDR3 DNA: TGTGCCAGCAGCTTAGTTCAGGGTGAAAAACTGTTTTTT.